This T cell receptor (beta chain) was captured in a study of T cell responses to AZD1222 COVID-19 vaccine. Study-level results: An increase in Spike-specific TCR breadth and depth was observed after two AZD1222 doses. Close to half of spike-specific TCRs reportedly recognize unmutated variant regions. Researchers report vaccine-associated CD4 TCRs spanning spike, with dominance at 160-218 and 743-854.

This CDR3 is built from 16 residues. Germline CDR1 and CDR2: SGDLS and YYNGEE. Trimming took 4 bases from V and 9 from J; bases not matched to a gene: 11. Regarding this clone: Its antigen is unknown.

Sequenced by immunoSEQ multiplex PCR; TCRdb stores in-frame clones only, minus some. The profile covers around 99,000 clones, with 91% appearing a single time and around 8% taken by the ten largest. Investigators merged groups given second doses at roughly 4 or roughly 12 weeks. This sample comprised peripheral blood, obtained 28 days after the second AZD1222 dose. This TCR derives from an adult who received the AZD1222 COVID-19 vaccine. V usage is TRBV9 and J usage is TRBJ2-1; 12 nucleotides agree with TRBD2. CDR3 nucleotide sequence: TGTGCCAGCAGCCCCCCTGGACTAGCGGGACCGGGTGAGCAGTTCTTC. Protein: CASSPPGLAGPGEQFF.